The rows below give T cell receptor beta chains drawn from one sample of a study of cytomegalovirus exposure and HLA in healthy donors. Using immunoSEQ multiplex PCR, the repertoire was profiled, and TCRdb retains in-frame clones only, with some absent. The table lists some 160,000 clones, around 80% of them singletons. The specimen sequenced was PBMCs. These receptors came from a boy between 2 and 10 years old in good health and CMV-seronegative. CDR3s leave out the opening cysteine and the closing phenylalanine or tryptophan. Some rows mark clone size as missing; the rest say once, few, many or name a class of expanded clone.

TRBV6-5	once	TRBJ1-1	ASSYSGTGSRTEAF
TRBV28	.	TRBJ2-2	ASSSRVLGTGELF
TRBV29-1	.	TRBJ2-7	SVRQGSSYEQY
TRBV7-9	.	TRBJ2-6	SSRQRGGNSGANVLT
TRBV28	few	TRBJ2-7	ASTPTGQGSYEQY
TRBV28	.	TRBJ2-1	ASSATSGPTYNEQF
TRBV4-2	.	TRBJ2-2	ASSQNLRGPEGTGELF
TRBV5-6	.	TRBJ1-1	ASSMLDLPRYTEAF
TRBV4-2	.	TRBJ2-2	ASSQEPGDTGELF
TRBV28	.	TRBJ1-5	ASSSYRGLNQPQH
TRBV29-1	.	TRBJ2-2	SVNLAGVTGELF
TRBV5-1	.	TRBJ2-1	ASSLFGRVPHEQF
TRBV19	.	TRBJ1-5	ASSHQGRDNQPQH
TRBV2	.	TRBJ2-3	ASARTIRGDTQY